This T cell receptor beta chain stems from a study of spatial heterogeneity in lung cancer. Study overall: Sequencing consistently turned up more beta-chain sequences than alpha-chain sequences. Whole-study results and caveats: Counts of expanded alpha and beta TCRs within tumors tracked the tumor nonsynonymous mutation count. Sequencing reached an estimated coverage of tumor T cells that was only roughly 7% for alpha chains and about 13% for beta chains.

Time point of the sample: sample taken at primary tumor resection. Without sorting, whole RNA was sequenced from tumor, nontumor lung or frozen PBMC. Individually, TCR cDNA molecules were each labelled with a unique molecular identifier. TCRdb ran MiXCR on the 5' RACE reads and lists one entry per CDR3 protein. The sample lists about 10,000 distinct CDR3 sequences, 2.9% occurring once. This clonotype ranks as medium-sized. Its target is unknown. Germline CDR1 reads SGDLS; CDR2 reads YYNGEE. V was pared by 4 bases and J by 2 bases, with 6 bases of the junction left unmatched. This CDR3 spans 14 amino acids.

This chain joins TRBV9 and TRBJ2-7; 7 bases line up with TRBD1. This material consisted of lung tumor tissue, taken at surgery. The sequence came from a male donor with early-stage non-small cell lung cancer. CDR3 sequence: CASSLRDRAYEQYF. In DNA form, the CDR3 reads TGTGCCAGCAGCCTCCGGGACAGAGCCTACGAGCAGTACTTC.